One T cell receptor beta chain is described in this entry. What it binds is unknown. These data belong to a study of Ad26.COV2.S vaccination and SARS-CoV-2 variants. Study information: Intramuscular Ad26.COV2.S doses were given once or twice, 56 days apart. Study outcomes and limitations: Reports say spike-specific CD8+ and CD4+ T cell responses covered substantial breadth after vaccination. Recipients given vaccine exceeded placebo recipients in spike-specific TCR breadth.

Libraries were prepared by immunoSEQ multiplex PCR; TCRdb keeps only in-frame clonotypes and omits some of them. The repertoire includes fewer than 400,000 clones, around 85% of them detected once, and 2% to 2.5% sits in the top ten. This CDR3 has 13 residues. Trimming left V 6 bases short and J 4 bases short, with 12 bases between. In germline, CDR1 is MNHEY, CDR2 SMNVEV (reference sequence). This sample's treatment: about 20 received Ad26.COV2.S at low or high dose, single or two shots; roughly 5 received placebo; per-sample allocation not given. Sampling was performed 63 days after the first vaccine or placebo injection.

The genes are TRBV27 and TRBJ1-2, with D possibly being TRBD1 (6 bases). The specimen was peripheral blood, collected in a trial of Ad26.COV2.S vaccine versus placebo. The clonotype originates from a person between 18 and 60 years old who received the Ad26.COV2.S COVID-19 vaccine or a placebo. As DNA, the CDR3 is TGTGCCAGCAGCCCCGGGGGCGGCTATGGCTACACCTTC. This codes for CASSPGGGYGYTF.